A selection of T cell receptor beta chains follows, all from one sample in a study of Graves' ophthalmopathy and Graves' hyperthyroidism. Using its own MiXCR run on the multiplex PCR reads, TCRdb lists one record per CDR3 protein. The repertoire consists of about 1.2 million distinct CDR3 sequences, with about 36% occurring once and the leading ten covering around 10%. The sequencing input was peripheral blood or thyroid tissue (not recorded which). All receptors come from an adult man with Graves' hyperthyroidism. Each CDR3 is given with its conserved first and last residue. The D gene is left open where the match is weak. Not every row has a clone size; where given, it reads once, few, many or a size class.

len | abundance | j_gene | v_gene | d_gene | CDR3nt | CDR3aa
15 | many | TRBJ1-1 | TRBV7-8 | - | TGTGCCAGCAGCTTAGACCGGGCCTTGAACACTGAAGCTTTCTTT | CASSLDRALNTEAFF
15 | - | TRBJ2-5 | TRBV20-1 | - | TGCAGTGCTAGGGGGGTTATCGGGGGCCAAGAGACCCAGTACTTC | CSARGVIGGQETQYF
15 | - | TRBJ2-5 | TRBV5-1 | - | TGCGCCAGCAGCTTGGTGGGTGTTAAACAAGAGACCCAGTACTTC | CASSLVGVKQETQYF
12 | many | TRBJ2-7 | TRBV20-1 | - | TGCAGTGCCCCAACAGCAAATTACGAGCAGTACTTC | CSAPTANYEQYF
14 | - | TRBJ2-1 | TRBV29-1 | TRBD2 | TGCAGTGCCGATCAGCGGGAGTCGTACAATGAGCAGTTCTTC | CSADQRESYNEQFF
14 | - | TRBJ1-4 | TRBV5-1 | - | TGCGCCAGCAGCTCGGGAAGTGTAGATGAAAAACTGTTTTTT | CASSSGSVDEKLFF
15 | many | TRBJ1-4 | TRBV7-2 | TRBD1 | TGTGCCAGCAGCTCCCGGACAGGAAATAATGAAAAACTGTTTTTT | CASSSRTGNNEKLFF
16 | many | TRBJ2-2 | TRBV7-9 | - | TGTGCCAGCCGTCACAGTCTGACAGGGAACACCGGGGAGCTGTTTTTT | CASRHSLTGNTGELFF
15 | many | TRBJ1-2 | TRBV7-8 | - | TGTGCCAGCAGCTTAGTGGCAGGAAGCTTAGCTGGCTACACCTTC | CASSLVAGSLAGYTF
15 | - | TRBJ2-7 | TRBV7-3 | TRBD1 | TGTGCCAGCAGCCTCCCTGGGACAGGGGTCTACGAGCAGTACTTC | CASSLPGTGVYEQYF
17 | - | TRBJ1-1 | TRBV6-1 | TRBD1 | TGTGCCAGCGAGGCCGCGGCCGACAGGGGGGTTGTGGCTGAAGCTTTCTTT | CASEAAADRGVVAEAFF
15 | - | TRBJ1-1 | TRBV20-1 | - | TGCAGTGCTAACCGGGATGGGAGGGGAGGCACTGAAGCTTTCTTT | CSANRDGRGGTEAFF
13 | many | TRBJ1-1 | TRBV5-1 | - | TGCGCCAGCAGCTTAGTCTATTACACTGAAGCTTTCTTT | CASSLVYYTEAFF
14 | - | TRBJ2-3 | TRBV6-1 | - | TGTGCCAGCAGGCCCAACAGCTACACAGATACGCAGTATTTT | CASRPNSYTDTQYF
14 | few | TRBJ1-2 | TRBV7-8 | - | TGTGCCAGCAGCCTCTCAGGGTACAACTATGGCTACACCTTC | CASSLSGYNYGYTF
19 | many | TRBJ2-5 | TRBV20-1 | TRBD2 | TGCAGTGCTAGAGTGGCGAGCGGGGGGCAGAGGATCCGGGTGGGGACCCAGTACTTC | CSARVASGGQRIRVGTQYF
14 | - | TRBJ1-5 | TRBV20-1 | - | TGCAGTGCTAGAGATCAGGCGGGGGTCGAGACCCAGCATTTT | CSARDQAGVETQHF
16 | many | TRBJ2-6 | TRBV14 | - | TGTGCCAGCAGCCAAGAAGGGATTTCTGGGGCCAACGTCCTGACTTTC | CASSQEGISGANVLTF
14 | - | TRBJ1-1 | TRBV19 | - | TGTGCCAGTGCTAGACCGGGTTTCGGCACTGAAGCTTTCTTT | CASARPGFGTEAFF
15 | once | TRBJ2-7 | TRBV6-1 | TRBD2 | TGTGCCAGCAGTCGATCGGACGGGGGGGTTTACGAGCAGTACTTC | CASSRSDGGVYEQYF
13 | many | TRBJ2-5 | TRBV11-1 | - | TGTGCCAGCAGCTTTAATCTTCAAGAGACCCAGTACTTC | CASSFNLQETQYF
15 | few | TRBJ1-5 | TRBV6-1 | TRBD1 | TGTGCCAGCAGTACCGGGACAGAAAACAATCAGCCCCAGCATTTT | CASSTGTENNQPQHF
15 | few | TRBJ1-2 | TRBV9 | - | TGTGCCAGCAGCGGCCTCCGGGCAGTTAACTATGGCTACACCTTC | CASSGLRAVNYGYTF
13 | many | TRBJ2-7 | TRBV7-8 | - | TGTGCCAGCAGCTCCCGCCTACCCTACGAGCAGTACTTC | CASSSRLPYEQYF
14 | few | TRBJ1-2 | TRBV30 | - | TGTGCCTGGAGCCACTCAGGGGCTGCGTATGGCTACACCTTC | CAWSHSGAAYGYTF
18 | - | TRBJ2-2 | TRBV7-2 | TRBD1 | TGTGCCAGCAGCTTAGTTGGAGGGACAGGGATGATTCTACGGGAGCTGTTTTTT | CASSLVGGTGMILRELFF
14 | - | TRBJ1-4 | TRBV29-1 | TRBD1 | TGCAGCGGGAAGACCGGGACAGCTAATGAAAAACTGTTTTTT | CSGKTGTANEKLFF
16 | - | TRBJ1-3 | TRBV5-1 | TRBD1 | TGCGCCAGCAGCAGGGGGGACAGTAACTCTGGAAACACCATATATTTT | CASSRGDSNSGNTIYF
16 | many | TRBJ1-5 | TRBV4-1 | TRBD1 | TGCGCCAGCAGCCAAGACCCGACAGGGGTATTTCAGCCCCAGCATTTT | CASSQDPTGVFQPQHF
13 | many | TRBJ2-7 | TRBV2 | TRBD1 | TGTGCCAGCGGCAGACAGGGGGCCTACGAGCAGTACTTC | CASGRQGAYEQYF
15 | - | TRBJ1-5 | TRBV27 | - | TGTGCCAGCGGTCACAGCGGGACAAACAATCAGCCCCAGCATTTT | CASGHSGTNNQPQHF
15 | few | TRBJ2-2 | TRBV6-2/TRBV6-3 | - | TGTGCCAGCAGTTACATCCAGGGTAACACCGGGGAGCTGTTTTTT | CASSYIQGNTGELFF
15 | many | TRBJ1-6 | TRBV9 | - | TGTGCCAGCACCGCGGGACAAACATTGGGTTCACCCCTCCACTTT | CASTAGQTLGSPLHF
14 | - | TRBJ2-7 | TRBV11-1 | - | TGTGCCAGCAGCCGGGGGGGACAGTCATACGAGCAGTACTTC | CASSRGGQSYEQYF
15 | - | TRBJ1-4 | TRBV7-2 | - | TGTGCCAGCACCAACCTGGGGGGTCGGGGTGAAAAACTGTTTTTT | CASTNLGGRGEKLFF
13 | few | TRBJ1-2 | TRBV10-2 | - | TGCGCCAGCAGTTGGACCCTAAACTATGGCTACACCTTC | CASSWTLNYGYTF
12 | - | TRBJ1-2 | TRBV25-1 | - | TGTGCCACCAACCAGACAGACTATGGCTACACCTTC | CATNQTDYGYTF
14 | many | TRBJ1-5 | TRBV20-1 | - | TGCAGTGCTAGAGTTGCAGGAGGCAATCAGCCCCAGCATTTT | CSARVAGGNQPQHF
16 | many | TRBJ2-7 | TRBV14 | TRBD1 | TGTGCCAGCAGCCACCTGACCGGGACAGGGACCTACGAGCAGTACTTC | CASSHLTGTGTYEQYF